This T cell receptor beta chain is drawn from a study of patients and donors after allogeneic stem cell transplantation. The CDR3 is made up of 13 amino acids. One entry per CDR3 protein results from TCRdb running MiXCR on the RT-PCR reads. The data hold approximately 140,000 distinct CDR3 sequences, with 37% observed a single time. About this clonotype: A much larger clone sits a single nucleotide away, making a read error possible.

The receptor's source is a human donor who was either an allogeneic HSCT recipient or a stem cell or donor lymphocyte infusion donor (not recorded which). It is not recorded whose cells these are; they may come from a transplant donor. The V call is TRBV12-3 or TRBV12-4, the J call TRBJ1-2; no clear D gene. Sequencing was performed on blood, either unsorted or a sorted T cell fraction (not recorded which). The CDR3 DNA follows: TGTGCCAGCAGTGTAGCGGTCGGTTATGGCTACACCTTC. This gives the protein CASSVAVGYGYTF.